This T cell receptor beta chain was observed in a study of blood T cell repertoires in COVID-19. Study-wide background: The samples span acute and convalescent COVID-19 from the United States, Italy and Spain. The analysed material was cDNA or gDNA that came from T cells, B-cell-depleted T cells, or PBMCs.

Authors' analysis steps: Nucleated cell number was recorded as an estimate derived from reference gene primer amplification. Sequencing was performed with immunoSEQ multiplex PCR; in TCRdb, only in-frame clones are kept and a portion is missing. V, J and clone size reflect that table, while D and trimming were determined from the DNA. This sample carries around 200,000 clones, 75% to 90% of them seen once, and the ten largest clones take roughly 5%. The ends lost 5 bases at V and 5 bases at J; junction bases unmatched: 10. The CDR3 has 16 amino acids. The germline V gene encodes CDR1 MNHNY and CDR2 SVGAGI (reference sequence).

The V and J genes are TRBV6-6 and TRBJ2-1, with 9 bases fitting TRBD2. Sequences were obtained from peripheral blood. The TCR comes from a human donor in a cohort sampled during active COVID-19. CDR3 loop: CASSHLAGSPHNEQFF. As DNA, the CDR3 is TGTGCCAGCAGTCATCTAGCGGGAAGCCCCCACAATGAGCAGTTCTTC.